Sequencing of this T cell receptor beta chain was carried out in a study of shared T cell receptors in the human thymus. Here immunoSEQ multiplex PCR was the method, and the copy in TCRdb shows in-frame clones only, minus some. Of about 500,000 clones in the sample, 75% to 85% were seen once. This clone was found a few times. The CDR3 contains 13 residues. The germline V gene encodes CDR1 SGHDT and CDR2 YYEEEE. Trimming cost V 4 bases and J 6 bases; bases outside gene matches: 3. The sample was also linked to a second study, of human thymus T cells. Turning to that study: Among the donors, all were healthy Finnish infants having corrective surgery for congenital heart defects. Thymus tissue for the work was resected from patients undergoing corrective heart surgery. Gene usage for V and J segments appeared biased in thymic and blood repertoires. A high degree of thymic repertoire overlap among unrelated individuals was reported in related research.

The V and J genes are TRBV5-6 and TRBJ1-3; 8 nucleotides align to TRBD1. Sequenced sample: thymocytes. This sequence originates from a boy less than two years old with a congenital heart defect. CDR3: CASSVGQENTIYF. CDR3 coding DNA: TGTGCCAGCAGCGTGGGACAGGAAAACACCATATATTTT. Variable domain in full (rest from reference TRBV5-6 and TRBJ1-3): DAGVTQSPTHLIKTRGQQVTLRCSPKSGHDTVSWYQQALGQGPQFIFQYYEEEERQRGNFPDRFSGHQFPNYSSELNVNALLLGDSALYLCASSVGQENTIYFGEGSWLTVV.